This T cell receptor beta chain was retrieved from a study of blood T cell repertoires in COVID-19. A remark on this clone: One end of the junction is discordant with germline, which a read error may explain.

Germline CDR1 reads SSHAT; CDR2 reads FNYEAQ (reference sequence). The CDR3 spans 17 residues. Per the authors' pipeline: Reference gene primers were amplified, and this amplification served to estimate nucleated cell counts. Measured with immunoSEQ multiplex PCR; TCRdb has only the in-frame clones, and not every one. V, J and clone size derive from that table, while D and trimming were established from the DNA sequence. The sample has over 45,000 clones; around 89% are singletons. Sequenced input: peripheral blood. The chain uses TRBV7-7 and TRBJ2-2, with 9 bases fitting TRBD1. This clonotype was sampled from an older woman with active COVID-19. CDR3 region: CASSLVGTGKHTGELFF. In DNA, the CDR3 is TGTGCTAGCAGCTTAGTGGGGACAGGGAAACACACCGGGGAGCTGTTTTTT.